These 9 T cell receptor beta chains were sequenced from one sample in a study of cytomegalovirus exposure and HLA in healthy donors (dated by TCRdb to the late 2010s). The library relied on the immunoSEQ multiplex PCR assay. A mixture of 60 forward primers for TCR Vbeta segments and 13 reverse primers for TCR Jbeta segments was used in the multiplex PCR. The clones in this table, taken by TCRdb from immuneACCESS, are in-frame only. Not every clone is retained; where verified, under half of the shortfall comes from an unresolved V gene, and the cause of the rest is unknown. The sample includes about 170,000 clones, with roughly four fifths observed a single time. The ten largest clones take up 0.95% to 1% of the sample. What was sequenced was PBMCs. The source of these receptors is a girl aged 2 to 10 in good health and CMV-seropositive.

The chain carries TRBV28 and TRBJ1-5; weak D call: TRBD1 (6 bases). The CDR3 consists of 15 residues. V lost 7 bases and J lost 5, with 18 bases in between. Looked up from germline, CDR1 is MDHEN and CDR2 is SYDVKM. The CDR3 region has the DNA TGTGCCAGCACCCCGGTCCCGGGACAAGATCAGCCCCAGCATTTT. It specifies CASTPVPGQDQPQHF.

The V call is TRBV27, the J call TRBJ1-4; weak D call: TRBD1 (5 bases). The CDR3 consists of 13 residues. The germline V gene encodes CDR1 MNHEY and CDR2 SMNVEV (reference sequence). V shed 6 bases and J shed 8 bases, with 13 bases lying between them. CDR3 sequence reads: CASRDSLMEKLFF. The CDR3 DNA follows: TGTGCCAGCAGAGACAGCCTTATGGAAAAACTGTTTTTT.

The chain is built from TRBV6-6 and TRBJ1-4; D is undetermined. The V gene lost 5 bases and the J gene lost 5 bases, with 15 bases spanning the gap. CDR3 size: 15 residues. Germline V gene data show CDR1 as MNHNY and CDR2 as SVGAGI (reference sequence). The CDR3 region is CASSGRQTKNEKLFF. CDR3 sequence (DNA): TGTGCCAGCAGTGGGAGGCAGACAAAAAATGAAAAACTGTTTTTT.

The V and J genes are TRBV28 and TRBJ2-3; D remains unclear. Germline V CDR1 and CDR2: MDHEN, SYDVKM. This CDR3 comprises 11 residues. V was pared by 5 bases and J by 3 bases, with 3 bases between. For the CDR3, the DNA is TGTGCCAGCAGTGTAACAGATACGCAGTATTTT. Protein product: CASSVTDTQYF.

The rearrangement joins TRBV4-2 to TRBJ2-2; TRBD2 matches 8 bases. The germline gives CDR1 LGHNA, CDR2 YNFKEQ. This CDR3 comprises 16 residues. V lost 6 bases, J lost 2 bases, and 8 bases stayed unmatched. Written as DNA, the CDR3 is TGTGCCAGCAGACCCACTAGCGGAGATAACACCGGGGAGCTGTTTTTT. Protein: CASRPTSGDNTGELFF.

The V and J genes are TRBV5-6 and TRBJ2-7; TRBD1 might be the D (5 bases). The germline V gene has CDR1 SGHDT and CDR2 YYEEEE. V lost 1 base, J lost 3 bases, and 8 bases lay in between. The CDR3 is 13 residues long. The CDR3 here is CASSLTGDYEQYF. The CDR3 DNA reads as TGTGCCAGCAGCTTGACAGGAGACTACGAGCAGTACTTC. The variable domain in full, completed from reference TRBV5-6 and TRBJ2-7, reads DAGVTQSPTHLIKTRGQQVTLRCSPKSGHDTVSWYQQALGQGPQFIFQYYEEEERQRGNFPDRFSGHQFPNYSSELNVNALLLGDSALYLCASSLTGDYEQYFGPGTRLTVT.

This clone has only one observation. The chain has TRBV5-4 and TRBJ2-2; 9 nucleotides line up with TRBD2. The CDR3 length is 16 residues. J was trimmed by 7 bases and V by 2 bases; bases with no gene match: 9. CDR1 and CDR2 from the germline V gene are SGHNT and YYREEE (reference sequence). The CDR3 is CASSFDRLAGYGELFF. CDR3 coding DNA: TGTGCCAGCAGCTTCGACCGCCTAGCGGGATACGGGGAGCTGTTTTTT.

A word on this clone: The sample holds other DNA sequences that translate to the same CDR3. This chain connects TRBV30 to TRBJ1-5; tentative D call: TRBD1 (5 bases). Germline V gene data show CDR1 as GTSNPN and CDR2 as SVGIG (reference sequence). The V and J ends lost 0 bases and 5 bases respectively, with 8 bases between them. This CDR3 region has 13 residues. CDR3 DNA sequence: TGTGCCTGGAGTGTACAAGGGGATCAGCCCCAGCATTTT. It is translated as CAWSVQGDQPQHF.

This clone was detected only a few times. The chain carries TRBV4-1 and TRBJ2-2; possibly TRBD1 for D (6 bases). Between the trimmed V and J ends, which lost 0 bases and 3 bases, there was a span of 11 bases. Looked up from germline, CDR1 is MGHRA and CDR2 is YSYEKL. The CDR3 runs to 16 residues. CDR3 coding DNA: TGCGCCAGCAGCCAAGAGGGGAACAGGGACACCGGGGAGCTGTTTTTT. This translates into CASSQEGNRDTGELFF.